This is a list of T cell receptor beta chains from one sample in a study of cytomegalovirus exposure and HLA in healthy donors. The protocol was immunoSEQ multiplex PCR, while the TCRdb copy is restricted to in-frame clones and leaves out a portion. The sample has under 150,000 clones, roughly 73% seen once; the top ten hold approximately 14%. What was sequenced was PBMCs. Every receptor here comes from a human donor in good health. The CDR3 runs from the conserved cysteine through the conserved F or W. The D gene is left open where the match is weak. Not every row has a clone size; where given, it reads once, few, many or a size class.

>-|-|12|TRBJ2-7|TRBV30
CAWSRQGYEQYF
TGTGCCTGGAGTCGACAAGGCTACGAGCAGTACTTC
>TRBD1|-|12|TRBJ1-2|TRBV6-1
CASSGQGYGYTF
TGTGCCAGCAGCGGACAGGGCTATGGCTACACCTTC
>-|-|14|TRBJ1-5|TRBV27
CASSRTRSNQPQHF
TGTGCCAGCAGCCGGACTAGAAGCAATCAGCCCCAGCATTTT
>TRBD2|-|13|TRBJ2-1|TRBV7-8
CASSSGLGNEQFF
TGTGCCAGCAGCTCTGGACTAGGTAATGAGCAGTTCTTC
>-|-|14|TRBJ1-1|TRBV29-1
CSVGLMHGNTEAFF
TGCAGCGTTGGGTTGATGCACGGGAACACTGAAGCTTTCTTT
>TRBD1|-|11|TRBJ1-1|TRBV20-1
CSAYRGTEAFF
TGCAGTGCGTACAGGGGTACTGAAGCTTTCTTT
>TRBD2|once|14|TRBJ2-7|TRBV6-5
CASSSGRAVDEQYF
TGTGCCAGCAGTAGCGGGAGGGCCGTTGATGAGCAGTACTTC
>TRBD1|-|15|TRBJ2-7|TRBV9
CASSSSGTASYEQYF
TGTGCCAGCAGCTCCTCCGGGACAGCCTCCTACGAGCAGTACTTC
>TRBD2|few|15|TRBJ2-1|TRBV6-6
CASRRTSGRANEQFF
TGTGCCAGCAGGAGGACTAGCGGGAGGGCCAATGAGCAGTTCTTC
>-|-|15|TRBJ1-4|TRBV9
CASSPRGATNEKLFF
TGTGCCAGCAGCCCCCGAGGAGCAACTAATGAAAAACTGTTTTTT
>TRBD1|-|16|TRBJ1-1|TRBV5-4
CASSLPGQGANTEAFF
TGTGCCAGCAGCTTACCGGGACAGGGGGCCAACACTGAAGCTTTCTTT
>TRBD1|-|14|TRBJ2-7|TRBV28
CASSSSGQGHEQYF
TGTGCCAGCAGTTCCTCGGGACAGGGCCACGAGCAGTACTTC
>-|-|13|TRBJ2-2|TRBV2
CASSEEVSGELFF
TGTGCCAGCAGTGAGGAGGTATCCGGGGAGCTGTTTTTT
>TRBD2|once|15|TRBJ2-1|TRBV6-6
CASRKGGREGNEQFF
TGTGCCAGCAGAAAGGGGGGGCGGGAGGGGAATGAGCAGTTCTTC
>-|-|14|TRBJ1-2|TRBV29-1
CSVSLRSGWNGYTF
TGCAGCGTCTCCCTCCGGTCAGGGTGGAATGGCTACACCTTC
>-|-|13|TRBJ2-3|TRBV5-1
CASSFASTDTQYF
TGCGCCAGCAGCTTTGCGAGCACAGATACGCAGTATTTT
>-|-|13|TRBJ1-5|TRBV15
CATSRRNNQPQHF
TGTGCCACCAGCAGGAGGAACAATCAGCCCCAGCATTTT
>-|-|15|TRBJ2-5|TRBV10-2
CASSLGEVPQETQYF
TGCGCCAGCAGCCTCGGGGAGGTCCCCCAAGAGACCCAGTACTTC
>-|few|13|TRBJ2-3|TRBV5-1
CASSLGATDTQYF
TGCGCCAGCAGCTTGGGCGCCACAGATACGCAGTATTTT
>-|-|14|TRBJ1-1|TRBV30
CAWSVPGMNTEAFF
TGTGCCTGGAGTGTACCAGGCATGAACACTGAAGCTTTCTTT
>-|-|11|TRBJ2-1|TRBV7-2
CASRAYNEQFF
TGTGCCAGCAGAGCGTACAATGAGCAGTTCTTC
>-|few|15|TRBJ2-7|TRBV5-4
CASSPTLGGTYEQYF
TGTGCCAGCAGCCCCACCTTAGGGGGAACCTACGAGCAGTACTTC
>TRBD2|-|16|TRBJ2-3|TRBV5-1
CASSSSGGSGRDTQYF
TGCGCCAGCAGCTCGAGCGGGGGGTCAGGTAGAGATACGCAGTATTTT